These T cell receptor beta chains were read from a single sample in a study of T cell changes during pregnancy in multiple sclerosis. Profiling relied on immunoSEQ multiplex PCR, and the TCRdb table lists in-frame clones only, not all of them. The table lists 40,000 or so clones, 85% to 95% of them singletons, with roughly 8.1% in the top ten. This specimen consisted of CD8+ T cells from peripheral blood mononuclear cells, obtained in the third trimester of pregnancy. Receptors originate from a female donor with multiple sclerosis, enrolled in a pregnancy study. CDR3s leave out the opening cysteine and the closing phenylalanine or tryptophan.

TRBV20-1	SASWTEAF
TRBV13	ASSLGQGNQPQH
TRBV28	ASKRTPEGYNEQF
TRBV9	ASSGTLGGYT
TRBV19	ASRPVGQGYGYT
TRBV9	ASSEGQGLSGNTIY
TRBV9	ASSVMPGSEQY
TRBV27	ASSLSGSGAYEQY
TRBV5-1	ASSRRLAGGPLHREQF
TRBV19	ASTELTGYGQPQH
TRBV6-4	ASSDSKGRQT
TRBV9	ALKGGGTSYEQY
TRBV29-1	SVGTSYNEQF
TRBV7-3	ASSLGPSRGITEAF
TRBV7-3	ASSLLTSGSNEQF
TRBV4-1	ATTWREGTDTQY
TRBV9	ASSGGSADSQY
TRBV2	ASSEALGSYNEQF
TRBV27	ASRREMGNQPQH
TRBV2	ASPSGTSNEQF
TRBV9	ASSATGSGNTIY